This T cell receptor (beta chain) was identified during a study of blood T cells in healthy people across ages. The second PCR ran about 6 to 12 cycles with a sample-barcoded 5' primer and J-beta primers. TCRdb itself ran the 5' RACE reads through MiXCR, one entry per CDR3 protein. There are over 1,500,000 distinct CDR3 sequences in the sample; around half occur only once, and less than 2.5% lies in the top ten. The CDR3 loop spans 15 amino acids. From germline, CDR1 is SGHRS and CDR2 YFSETQ. The germline V and J ends were trimmed by 4 bases and 2 bases, with 15 bases remaining between them. This clonotype has a handful of counts.

Sequenced sample: blood. V usage is TRBV5-1 and J usage is TRBJ1-2; D ambiguous. This receptor was identified in a woman aged 40-49 years in good health. The CDR3 coding sequence is TGCGCCAGCAGCCCAAACCTATCCGGGAACTATGGCTACACCTTC. It yields the protein CASSPNLSGNYGYTF.